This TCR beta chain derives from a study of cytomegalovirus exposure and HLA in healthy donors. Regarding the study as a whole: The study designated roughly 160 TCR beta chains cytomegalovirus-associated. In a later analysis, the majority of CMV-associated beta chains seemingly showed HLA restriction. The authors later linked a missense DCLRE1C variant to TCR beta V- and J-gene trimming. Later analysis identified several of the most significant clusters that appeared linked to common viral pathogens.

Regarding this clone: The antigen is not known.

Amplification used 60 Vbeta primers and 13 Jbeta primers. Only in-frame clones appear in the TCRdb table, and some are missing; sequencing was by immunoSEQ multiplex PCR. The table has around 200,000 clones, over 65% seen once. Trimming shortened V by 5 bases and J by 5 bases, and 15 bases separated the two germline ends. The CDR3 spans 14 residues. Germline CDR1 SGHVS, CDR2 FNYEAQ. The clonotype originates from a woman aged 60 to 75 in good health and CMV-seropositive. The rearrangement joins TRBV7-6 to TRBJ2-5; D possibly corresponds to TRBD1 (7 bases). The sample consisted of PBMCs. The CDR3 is CASSPGGGGETQYF. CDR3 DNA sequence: TGTGCCAGCAGCCCAGGGGGAGGTGGCGAGACCCAGTACTTC. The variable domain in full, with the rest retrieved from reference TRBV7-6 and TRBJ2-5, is GAGVSQSPRYKVTKRGQDVALRCDPISGHVSLYWYRQALGQGPEFLTYFNYEAQQDKSGLPNDRFSAERPEGSISTLTIQRTEQRDSAMYRCASSPGGGGETQYFGPGTRLLVL.